Each of the 18 T cell receptor beta chains below was sequenced from the same sample in a study of technical replicates of blood from a handful of donors. TCRdb keeps only in-frame clones here, not all; method: immunoSEQ multiplex PCR. The table includes about 80,000 clones, 65% to 90% detected once. Sequencing input: PBMCs. The source is a human donor in good health. Some clones in this sample may be carry-over from other donors' samples.

This chain connects TRBV13 to TRBJ2-5; 15 bases are a match to TRBD2. Germline loops: CDR1 PRHDT, CDR2 FYEKMQ (reference sequence). The CDR3 extends over 17 amino acids. The V gene end was trimmed by 4 bases and the J gene end by 0 bases; junction bases not matched to a gene: 3. CDR3 loop: CASSSGTSGGYQETQYF. In nucleotides, the CDR3 is TGTGCCAGCAGCTCCGGGACTAGCGGGGGGTACCAAGAGACCCAGTACTTC.

V is TRBV7-8 and J is TRBJ2-7; D is perhaps TRBD2 (6 bases). Trimming pared 8 bases from V and 1 base from J, leaving 12 bases between. Per germline, CDR1 SGHVS and CDR2 FQNEAQ. CDR3 length equals 13 residues. CDR3 protein: CASRWRGSYEQYF. The CDR3, as DNA: TGTGCCAGCCGGTGGAGGGGATCCTACGAGCAGTACTTC. Combining the CDR3 with reference TRBV7-8 and TRBJ2-7 gives the whole variable domain GAGVSQSPRYKVAKRGQDVALRCDPISGHVSLFWYQQALGQGPEFLTYFQNEAQLDKSGLPSDRFFAERPEGSVSTLKIQRTQQEDSAVYLCASRWRGSYEQYFGPGTRLTVT.

The genes are TRBV5-4 and TRBJ2-5; the match to TRBD2 covers 9 bases. Germline V gives CDR1 SGHNT, CDR2 YYREEE (reference sequence). The CDR3 consists of 15 residues. J was trimmed by 5 bases and V by 5 bases; bases with no gene match: 10. The CDR3 DNA follows: TGTGCCAGCAGGATACTAGCGGGCGGAGGGGAGACCCAGTACTTC. This encodes CASRILAGGGETQYF.

This clone appeared a few times. The chain joins TRBV29-1 to TRBJ1-2; no definite D call. Trimming pared 3 bases from V and 5 bases from J, leaving 7 bases between. There are 11 residues in the CDR3. Germline values: CDR1 SQVTM, CDR2 ANQGSEA. In DNA, the CDR3 is TGCAGCGTTGACCCGGGATATGGCTACACCTTC. This codes for CSVDPGYGYTF.

This sequence joins TRBV30 and TRBJ2-7; perhaps TRBD2 as D (5 bases). V was pared by 4 bases and J by 3 bases, with 13 bases between. The CDR3 covers 13 residues. Germline CDR1 GTSNPN, CDR2 SVGIG (reference sequence). In nucleotides, the CDR3 is TGTGCCTGGAATGGTCTAGCAGACTACGAGCAGTACTTC. It yields the protein CAWNGLADYEQYF.

The chain's CDR3 is CASSLGRIQETQYF. The DNA of the CDR3 is TGCGCCAGCAGCCTGGGCAGGATCCAAGAGACCCAGTACTTC. This chain uses TRBV5-1 with TRBJ2-5; unclear D gene. Germline CDR1 and CDR2: SGHRS and YFSETQ. The CDR3 length is 14 residues. The V gene lost 4 bases and the J gene lost 1 base, with 11 bases spanning the gap.

The rearrangement links TRBV19 to TRBJ1-5; 8 nucleotides agree with TRBD1. This CDR3 contains 18 residues. CDR1 is LNHDA and CDR2 is SQIVND in the germline V gene (reference sequence). J was trimmed by 1 base and V by 3 bases; bases with no gene match: 11. CDR3 in amino acids: CASSIAQTGASSNQPQHF. The CDR3, as DNA: TGTGCCAGTAGTATCGCCCAGACAGGGGCGTCGAGCAATCAGCCCCAGCATTTT.

The CDR3 here is CASSPQGQGIIPNTEAFF. For the CDR3, the DNA is TGTGCCAGCTCACCACAAGGACAGGGTATCATCCCGAACACTGAAGCTTTCTTT. The rearrangement joins TRBV18 to TRBJ1-1; 8 nucleotides agree with TRBD1. CDR3 length: 18 amino acids. Germline lookup yields CDR1 KGHSH and CDR2 LQKENI. V lost 1 base to trimming and J lost 1 base; unmatched junction nucleotides: 11.

The gene calls are TRBV19 and TRBJ1-5; weak D call: TRBD1 (6 bases). Germline assignment: CDR1 LNHDA and CDR2 SQIVND (reference sequence). Trimming pared 8 bases from V and 7 bases from J, leaving 24 bases between. The CDR3 has 16 residues. For the CDR3, the DNA is TGTGCCAGTGGAACGGCCCCAGGGGTTGGGAAACAGCCCCAGCATTTT. The encoded protein is CASGTAPGVGKQPQHF. Together with reference TRBV19 and TRBJ1-5, the CDR3 gives the full variable domain: DGGITQSPKYLFRKEGQNVTLSCEQNLNHDAMYWYRQDPGQGLRLIYYSQIVNDFQKGDIAEGYSVSREKKESFPLTVTSAQKNPTAFYLCASGTAPGVGKQPQHFGDGTRLSIL.

The V call is TRBV7-6, the J call TRBJ2-5, with TRBD2 matching over 9 bases. The junction had 6 bases not matched to a gene; V was cut back by 4 bases and J by 6 bases. The CDR3 is 14 amino acids. Per the germline V gene, CDR1 is SGHVS and CDR2 is FNYEAQ. The CDR3 sequence is CASSYSGGGKTQYF. The DNA for the CDR3 is TGTGCCAGCAGCTATAGCGGGGGCGGGAAGACCCAGTACTTC.

The chain links TRBV9 to TRBJ2-7; 10 bases are shared with TRBD1. V shed 0 bases and J 4 bases; nucleotides not matched to a gene: 4. Germline CDR1 is SGDLS and CDR2 is YYNGEE. This CDR3 has 15 amino acids. The CDR3 here is CASSVGGTGEYEQYF. CDR3 sequence (DNA): TGTGCCAGCAGCGTAGGAGGGACAGGGGAATACGAGCAGTACTTC.

The chain combines TRBV4-1 with TRBJ2-3; D is uncertain. Deletions cut 5 bases from V and 6 bases from J, with 15 bases between. The CDR3 loop spans 14 amino acids. Germline V CDR1 and CDR2: MGHRA, YSYEKL. The DNA for the CDR3 is TGCGCCAGCAGCTATGGCCCTTCGTGGGATACGCAGTATTTT. It translates to CASSYGPSWDTQYF.

This clone has a handful of counts. The chain combines TRBV6-5 with TRBJ2-7; D is uncertain. CDR3 length: 14 residues. Germline CDR1 and CDR2: MNHEY and SVGAGI. With 6 bases removed from V and 5 bases from J, the gap between germline ends came to 17 bases. CDR3 sequence: CASRLIVGHNEQYF. The CDR3 DNA reads as TGTGCCAGCAGGCTTATCGTGGGCCATAACGAGCAGTACTTC.

The chain links TRBV5-1 to TRBJ2-7; TRBD2 might be the D (5 bases). V lost 4 bases to trimming and J lost 0 bases, with 14 bases between them. The CDR3 is made up of 15 amino acids. Germline V gene lookup returns CDR1 SGHRS and CDR2 YFSETQ. The CDR3 loop reads CASSPGSRLSYEQYF. Here the CDR3 DNA reads TGCGCCAGCAGCCCGGGGTCACGTCTCTCCTACGAGCAGTACTTC.

V and J are TRBV7-9 and TRBJ2-5; D is possibly TRBD2 (5 bases). V lost 1 base to trimming and J lost 7 bases, with 7 bases between them. The germline V gene has CDR1 SEHNR and CDR2 FQNEAQ (reference sequence). The CDR3 sequence is 12 residues long. This chain's CDR3 is CASSLDRGTQYF. CDR3 bases: TGTGCCAGCAGCTTAGATCGGGGGACCCAGTACTTC. The full variable domain, its missing parts supplied by reference TRBV7-9 and TRBJ2-5, is DTGVSQNPRHKITKRGQNVTFRCDPISEHNRLYWYRQTLGQGPEFLTYFQNEAQLEKSRLLSDRFSAERPKGSFSTLEIQRTEQGDSAMYLCASSLDRGTQYFGPGTRLLVL.

V usage is TRBV9 and J usage is TRBJ2-6, with D possibly being TRBD1 (6 bases). Trimming cost V 0 bases and J 0 bases, with 13 bases left between them. The CDR3 has 18 amino acids. Germline V gene lookup returns CDR1 SGDLS and CDR2 YYNGEE. The CDR3 here is CASSVAGQGGSGANVLTF. CDR3 coding DNA: TGTGCCAGCAGCGTAGCGGGACAAGGCGGCTCTGGGGCCAACGTCCTGACTTTC.

This clone appeared a single time. The V call is TRBV7-3, the J call TRBJ2-5; tentative D call: TRBD1 (6 bases). CDR3 length equals 13 residues. The germline V gene has CDR1 SGHTA and CDR2 FQGTGA. Trimming cost V 2 bases and J 3 bases, with 7 bases left between them. The CDR3 DNA follows: TGTGCCAGCAGCTTAGAGGGGGAAGAGACCCAGTACTTC. Its translation: CASSLEGEETQYF.

The V and J genes are TRBV4-3 and TRBJ1-5, with D uncertain. Trimming took off 4 bases at V and 4 bases at J, with 8 bases between the two ends. The CDR3 consists of 13 residues. Germline-derived CDR1 and CDR2 are LGHNA and YSLEER. The DNA for the CDR3 is TGCGCCAGCAGCCGTGAGACAAATCAGCCCCAGCATTTT. This sequence encodes CASSRETNQPQHF.